This T cell receptor beta chain comes out of a study of radiation and T cells in renal cell carcinoma. Study-level results: Pretreatment tumor biopsies were lacking, so baseline clonotypes are unknown. In blood, top tumor clones expanded by 2 weeks, shrinking by 4.

This table comes from immunoSEQ multiplex PCR, and its TCRdb copy is limited to in-frame clones, with some not included. The table lists some 80,000 clones, less than 85% of them singletons. Specified time point: blood 4 weeks post-SBRT, at nephrectomy. Treatment reported: 15 Gy SBRT to primary tumor, nephrectomy 4 weeks later. Radiation-treated patients gave blood at baseline, week 2 and week 4. On this clone itself: What it binds is unknown.

The germline V and J ends were trimmed by 5 bases and 0 bases, with 13 bases remaining between them. The CDR3 has 15 amino acids. The germline V gene has CDR1 SQVTM and CDR2 ANQGSEA. The chain joins TRBV29-1 to TRBJ1-4; the D is unclear. The specimen comprised blood, sampled from a patient whose treatment included radiotherapy and nephrectomy. This sequence was found in a woman aged 55-70 years with renal cell carcinoma. In DNA, the CDR3 is TGCAGCGTTCAAAGATCCGGAGCAACTAATGAAAAACTGTTTTTT. As protein: CSVQRSGATNEKLFF.